This paragraph covers one T cell receptor (beta chain) sequence. cDNA synthesis used the whole RNA isolate, giving expressed TCRB sequences. Method: immunoSEQ multiplex PCR; TCRdb's copy keeps in-frame clones and lacks some. In the table there are under 250,000 clones, roughly an eighth of which are singletons. The data stem from a study of beta chain features in type 1 diabetes. This CDR3 comprises 13 residues. V was pared by 2 bases and J by 7 bases, with 5 bases of the junction left unmatched. Looked up from germline, CDR1 is MNHEY and CDR2 is SVGAGI. Material: naive CD4+ T cells from blood. V and J are TRBV6-5 and TRBJ2-7; TRBD1 matches at 7 bases. The receptor was isolated from a woman aged 40-49 years in good health. The CDR3, as DNA: TGTGCCAGCAGTTACGACAGGGTGGGGGAGCAGTACTTC. Its protein is CASSYDRVGEQYF.